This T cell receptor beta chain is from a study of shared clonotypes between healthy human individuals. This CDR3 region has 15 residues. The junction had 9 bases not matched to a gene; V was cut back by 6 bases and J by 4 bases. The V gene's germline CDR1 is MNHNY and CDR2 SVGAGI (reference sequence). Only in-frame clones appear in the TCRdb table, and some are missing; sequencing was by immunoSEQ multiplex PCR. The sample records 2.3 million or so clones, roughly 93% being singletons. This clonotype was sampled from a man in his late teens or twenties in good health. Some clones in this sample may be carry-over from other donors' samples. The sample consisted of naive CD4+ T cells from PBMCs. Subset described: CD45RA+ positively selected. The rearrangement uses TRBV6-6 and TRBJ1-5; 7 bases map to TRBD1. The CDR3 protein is CASRVSGGLNQPQHF. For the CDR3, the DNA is TGTGCCAGCAGGGTTTCAGGGGGACTAAATCAGCCCCAGCATTTT.